Listed below are T cell receptor beta chains from one sample, sequenced in a study of T-cell memory formation after mild COVID-19. TCRdb passed the 5' RACE reads through MiXCR, listing each CDR3 protein once. The sample lists around 340,000 distinct CDR3 sequences; over 10% were seen once. Sequencing was done on a sample of PBMCs or a T cell subset sorted from them (not recorded which). The receptor set was obtained from a man aged 18 to 30 who had mild COVID-19 (a few samples of this study predate the infection). Cell type and time point are not known. Each CDR3 is given without its conserved first and last residue. Only part of the rows carry a size: once, few, many, or a class if the clone is expanded.

abundance,j_gene,v_gene,CDR3aa
NA,TRBJ1-1,TRBV27,ASTLRGQGEAF
NA,TRBJ2-7,TRBV12-3/TRBV12-4,ASGTQGPYEQY
NA,TRBJ1-2,TRBV7-9,ASSLDRGTNYGYT
few,TRBJ1-2,TRBV6-1,ASSEVWTGSWGYT
NA,TRBJ2-1,TRBV10-3,AISPPSGGDVYNEQF
NA,TRBJ2-1,TRBV7-2,ASRELSGAEQF
few,TRBJ2-1,TRBV24-1,ATSDAASGGYNEQF
few,TRBJ2-6,TRBV2,ASSGDRVGANVLT
many,TRBJ2-1,TRBV4-1,ASSQDLPPSGYEQF
many,TRBJ2-1,TRBV7-2,ASSSSGGAGNEQF
few,TRBJ2-3,TRBV6-5,ASSYSAVTDTQY
few,TRBJ2-5,TRBV10-2,ASSEPAMETQY
NA,TRBJ1-1,TRBV15,ATSRDRGAGTEAF
NA,TRBJ2-7,TRBV29-1,SVAGRAAYEQY